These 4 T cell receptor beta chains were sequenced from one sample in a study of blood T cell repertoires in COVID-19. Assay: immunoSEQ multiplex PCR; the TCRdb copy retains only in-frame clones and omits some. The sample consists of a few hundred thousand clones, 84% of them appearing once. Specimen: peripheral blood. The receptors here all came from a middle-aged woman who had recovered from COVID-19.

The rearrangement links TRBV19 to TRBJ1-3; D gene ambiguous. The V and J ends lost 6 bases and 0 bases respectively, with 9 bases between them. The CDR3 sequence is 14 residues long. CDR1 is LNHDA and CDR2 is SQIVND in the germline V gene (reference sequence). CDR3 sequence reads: CASRYLSSGNTIYF. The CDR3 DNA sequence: TGTGCCAGTAGGTACCTAAGCTCTGGAAACACCATATATTTT.

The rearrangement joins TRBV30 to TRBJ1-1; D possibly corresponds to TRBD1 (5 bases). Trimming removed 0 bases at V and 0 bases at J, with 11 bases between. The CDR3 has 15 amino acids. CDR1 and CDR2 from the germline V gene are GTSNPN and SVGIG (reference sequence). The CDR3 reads CAWSVVGGMNTEAFF. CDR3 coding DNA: TGTGCCTGGAGTGTAGTCGGGGGTATGAACACTGAAGCTTTCTTT.

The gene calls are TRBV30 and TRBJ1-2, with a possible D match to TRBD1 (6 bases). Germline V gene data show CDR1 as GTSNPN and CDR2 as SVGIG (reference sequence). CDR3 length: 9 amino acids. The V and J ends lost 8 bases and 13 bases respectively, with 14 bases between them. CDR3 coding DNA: TGTGCCCAATCCGGGACACCCACCTTC. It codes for CAQSGTPTF.

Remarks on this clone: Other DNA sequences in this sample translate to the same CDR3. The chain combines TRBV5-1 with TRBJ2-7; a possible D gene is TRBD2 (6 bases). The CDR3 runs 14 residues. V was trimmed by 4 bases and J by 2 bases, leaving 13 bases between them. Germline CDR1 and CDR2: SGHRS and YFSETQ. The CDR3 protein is CASSLGTGAYEQYF. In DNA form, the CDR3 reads TGCGCCAGCAGCCTTGGGACGGGAGCCTACGAGCAGTACTTC. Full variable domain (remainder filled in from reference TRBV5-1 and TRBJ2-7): KAGVTQTPRYLIKTRGQQVTLSCSPISGHRSVSWYQQTPGQGLQFLFEYFSETQRNKGNFPGRFSGRQFSNSRSEMNVSTLELGDSALYLCASSLGTGAYEQYFGPGTRLTVT.